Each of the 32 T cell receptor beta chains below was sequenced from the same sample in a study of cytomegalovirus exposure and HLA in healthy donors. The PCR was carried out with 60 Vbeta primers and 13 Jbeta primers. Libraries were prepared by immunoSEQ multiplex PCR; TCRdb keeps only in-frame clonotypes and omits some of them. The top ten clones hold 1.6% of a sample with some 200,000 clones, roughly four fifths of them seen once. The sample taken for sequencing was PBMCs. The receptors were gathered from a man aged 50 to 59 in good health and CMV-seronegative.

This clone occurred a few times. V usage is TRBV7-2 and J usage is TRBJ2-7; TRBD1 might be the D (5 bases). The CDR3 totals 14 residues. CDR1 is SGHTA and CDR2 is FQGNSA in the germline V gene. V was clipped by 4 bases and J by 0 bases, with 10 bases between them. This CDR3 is CASSYQGYSYEQYF. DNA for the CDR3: TGTGCCAGCAGCTACCAGGGCTACTCCTACGAGCAGTACTTC.

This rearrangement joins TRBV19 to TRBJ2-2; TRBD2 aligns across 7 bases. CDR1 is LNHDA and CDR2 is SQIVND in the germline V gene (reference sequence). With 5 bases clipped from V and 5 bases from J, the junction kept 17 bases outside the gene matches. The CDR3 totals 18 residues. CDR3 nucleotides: TGTGCCAGTAGTTCCCGGGACCCCACGCGGGAGATAACCGGGGAGCTGTTTTTT. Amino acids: CASSSRDPTREITGELFF.

The CDR3, as DNA: TGTGCCAGCAGCCCGGGTCGCGGCAATGAGCAGTTCTTC. Amino acids: CASSPGRGNEQFF. The chain joins TRBV7-9 to TRBJ2-1; D gene uncertain. V shed 5 bases and J shed 6 bases, with 11 bases lying between them. Germline CDR1 is SEHNR and CDR2 is FQNEAQ (reference sequence). The CDR3 is 13 residues long.

CDR3 region: CASRRQGAGEQYF. CDR3 coding DNA: TGTGCCAGCAGGCGACAGGGGGCCGGCGAGCAGTACTTC. This chain links TRBV7-2 with TRBJ2-7; 10 bases map to TRBD1. The germline CDR1 and CDR2 sequences are SGHTA and FQGNSA. The CDR3 totals 13 residues. V trimming: 6 bases; J trimming: 6 bases; junction bases outside the gene matches: 5.

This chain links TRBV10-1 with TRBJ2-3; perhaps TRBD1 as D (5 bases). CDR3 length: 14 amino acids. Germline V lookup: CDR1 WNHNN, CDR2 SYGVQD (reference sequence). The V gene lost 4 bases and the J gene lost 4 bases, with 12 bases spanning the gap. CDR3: CASSASQGPDTQYF. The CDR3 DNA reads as TGCGCCAGCAGTGCTTCCCAGGGCCCAGATACGCAGTATTTT.

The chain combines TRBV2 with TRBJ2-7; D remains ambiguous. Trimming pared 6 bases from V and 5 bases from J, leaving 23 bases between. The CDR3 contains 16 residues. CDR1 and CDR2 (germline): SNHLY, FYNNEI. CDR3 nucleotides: TGTGCCAGCAGCCACCTAACTACAAGGATCGTGGACGAGCAGTACTTC. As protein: CASSHLTTRIVDEQYF.

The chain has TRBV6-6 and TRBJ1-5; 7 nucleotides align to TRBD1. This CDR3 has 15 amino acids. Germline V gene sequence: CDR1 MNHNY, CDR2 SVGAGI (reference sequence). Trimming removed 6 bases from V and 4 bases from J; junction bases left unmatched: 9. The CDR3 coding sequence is TGTGCCAGCAGGCCGCCGGGACAGAAAAATCAGCCCCAGCATTTT. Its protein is CASRPPGQKNQPQHF.

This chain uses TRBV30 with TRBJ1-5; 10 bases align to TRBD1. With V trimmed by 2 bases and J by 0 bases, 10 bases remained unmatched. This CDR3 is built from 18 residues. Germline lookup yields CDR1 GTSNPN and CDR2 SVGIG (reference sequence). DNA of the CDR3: TGTGCCTGGAGTCCCACGGGACAGGGGATTTATAGCAATCAGCCCCAGCATTTT. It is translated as CAWSPTGQGIYSNQPQHF.

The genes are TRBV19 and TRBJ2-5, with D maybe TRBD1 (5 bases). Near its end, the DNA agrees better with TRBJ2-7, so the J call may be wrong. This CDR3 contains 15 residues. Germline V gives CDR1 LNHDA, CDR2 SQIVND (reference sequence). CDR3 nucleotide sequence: TGTGCCAGTAGTATTCGGCCAGGGTTCTCCTACGAGCAGTACTTC. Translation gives CASSIRPGFSYEQYF.

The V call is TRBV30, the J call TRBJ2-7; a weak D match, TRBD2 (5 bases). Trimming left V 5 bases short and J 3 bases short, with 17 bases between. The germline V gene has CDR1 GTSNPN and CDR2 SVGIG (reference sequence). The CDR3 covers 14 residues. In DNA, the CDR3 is TGTGCCTGGGATGAAGACGGAGGAGGCTACGAGCAGTACTTC. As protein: CAWDEDGGGYEQYF.

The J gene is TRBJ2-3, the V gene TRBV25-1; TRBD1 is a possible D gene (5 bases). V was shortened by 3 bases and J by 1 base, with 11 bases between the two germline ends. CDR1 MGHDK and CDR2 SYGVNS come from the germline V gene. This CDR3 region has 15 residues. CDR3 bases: TGTGCCAGCAGTGATTCAGGGTTGGGCACAGATACGCAGTATTTT. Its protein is CASSDSGLGTDTQYF.

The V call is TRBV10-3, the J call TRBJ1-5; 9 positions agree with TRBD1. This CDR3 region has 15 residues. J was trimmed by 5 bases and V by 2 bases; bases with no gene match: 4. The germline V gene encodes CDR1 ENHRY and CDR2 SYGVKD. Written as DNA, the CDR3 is TGTGCCATCAGTGAGGGGACAGGGAAAGATCAGCCCCAGCATTTT. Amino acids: CAISEGTGKDQPQHF.

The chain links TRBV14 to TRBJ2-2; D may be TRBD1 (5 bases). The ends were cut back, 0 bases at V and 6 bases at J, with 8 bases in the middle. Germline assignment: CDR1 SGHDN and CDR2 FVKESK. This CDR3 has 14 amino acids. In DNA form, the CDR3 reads TGTGCCAGCAGCCAAGAATGGGGCCCCGGGGAGCTGTTTTTT. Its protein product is CASSQEWGPGELFF.

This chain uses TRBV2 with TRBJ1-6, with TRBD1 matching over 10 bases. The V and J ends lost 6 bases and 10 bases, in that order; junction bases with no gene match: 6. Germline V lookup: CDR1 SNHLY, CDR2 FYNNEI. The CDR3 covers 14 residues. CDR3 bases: TGTGCCAGCAGACCGGACAGGGGGAAATCACCCCTCCACTTT. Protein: CASRPDRGKSPLHF.

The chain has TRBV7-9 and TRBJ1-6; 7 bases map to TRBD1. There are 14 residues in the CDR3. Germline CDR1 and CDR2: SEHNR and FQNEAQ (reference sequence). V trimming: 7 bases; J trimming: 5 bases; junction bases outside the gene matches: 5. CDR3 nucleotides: TGTGCCAGCATCAGGACAGGAGATAATTCACCCCTCCACTTT. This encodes CASIRTGDNSPLHF. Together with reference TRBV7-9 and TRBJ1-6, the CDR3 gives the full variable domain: DTGVSQNPRHKITKRGQNVTFRCDPISEHNRLYWYRQTLGQGPEFLTYFQNEAQLEKSRLLSDRFSAERPKGSFSTLEIQRTEQGDSAMYLCASIRTGDNSPLHFGNGTRLTVT.

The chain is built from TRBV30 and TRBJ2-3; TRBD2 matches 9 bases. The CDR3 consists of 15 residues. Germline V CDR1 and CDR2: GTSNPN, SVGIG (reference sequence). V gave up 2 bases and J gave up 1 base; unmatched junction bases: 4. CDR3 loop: CAWSRLAGRTDTQYF. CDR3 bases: TGTGCCTGGAGTAGGCTAGCGGGGCGCACAGATACGCAGTATTTT.

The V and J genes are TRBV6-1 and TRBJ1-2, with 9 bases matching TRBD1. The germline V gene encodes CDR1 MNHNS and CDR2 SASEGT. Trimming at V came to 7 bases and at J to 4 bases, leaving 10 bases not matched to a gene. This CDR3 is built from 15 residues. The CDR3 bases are TGTGCCAGCAATCCCGGGACAGGGTTTAGCTATGGCTACACCTTC. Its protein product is CASNPGTGFSYGYTF.

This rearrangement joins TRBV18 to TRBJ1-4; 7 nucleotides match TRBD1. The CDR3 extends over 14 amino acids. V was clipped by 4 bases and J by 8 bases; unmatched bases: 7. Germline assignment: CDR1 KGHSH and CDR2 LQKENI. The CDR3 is CASSRTGEGEKLFF. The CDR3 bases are TGTGCCAGCTCACGTACAGGGGAAGGCGAAAAACTGTTTTTT.

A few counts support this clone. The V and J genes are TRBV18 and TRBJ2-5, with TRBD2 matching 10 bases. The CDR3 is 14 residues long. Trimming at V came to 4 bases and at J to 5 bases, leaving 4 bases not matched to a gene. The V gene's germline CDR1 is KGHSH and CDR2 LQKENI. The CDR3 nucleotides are TGTGCCAGCTCACTAGCGGGAGGAAGGGAGACCCAGTACTTC. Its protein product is CASSLAGGRETQYF.

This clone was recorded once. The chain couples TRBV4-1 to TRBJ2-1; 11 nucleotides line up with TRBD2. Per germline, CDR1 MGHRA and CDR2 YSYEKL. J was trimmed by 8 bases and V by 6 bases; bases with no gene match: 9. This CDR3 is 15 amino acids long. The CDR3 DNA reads TGCGCCAGCAGACCCACTAGCGGGAGTATCTATGAGCAGTTCTTC. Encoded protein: CASRPTSGSIYEQFF.

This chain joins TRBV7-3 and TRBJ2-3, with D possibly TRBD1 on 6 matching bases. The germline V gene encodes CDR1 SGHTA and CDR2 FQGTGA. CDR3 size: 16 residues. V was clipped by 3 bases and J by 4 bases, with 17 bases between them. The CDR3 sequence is CASSFMTGSTSDTQYF. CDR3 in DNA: TGTGCCAGCAGCTTTATGACAGGCTCCACATCAGATACGCAGTATTTT.

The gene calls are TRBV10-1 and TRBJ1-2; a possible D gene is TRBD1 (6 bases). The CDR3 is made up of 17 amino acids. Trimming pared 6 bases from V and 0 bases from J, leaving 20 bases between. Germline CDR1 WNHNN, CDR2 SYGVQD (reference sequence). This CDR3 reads CASRYPRGARANYGYTF. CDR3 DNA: TGCGCCAGCAGATACCCACGGGGGGCGCGAGCTAACTATGGCTACACCTTC.

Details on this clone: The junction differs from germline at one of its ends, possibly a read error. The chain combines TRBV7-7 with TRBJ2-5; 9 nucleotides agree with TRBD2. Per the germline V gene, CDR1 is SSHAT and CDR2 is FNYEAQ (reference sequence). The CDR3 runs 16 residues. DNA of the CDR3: TGTGCTAGCAGCTTGGGGGCGGGGGGGGCCGCAGAGACCCAGTACTTC. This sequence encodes CASSLGAGGAAETQYF.

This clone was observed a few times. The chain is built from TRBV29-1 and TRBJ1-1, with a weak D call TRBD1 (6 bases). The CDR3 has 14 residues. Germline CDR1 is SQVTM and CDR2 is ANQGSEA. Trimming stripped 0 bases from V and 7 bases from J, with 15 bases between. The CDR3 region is CSVEDYWTAFEAFF. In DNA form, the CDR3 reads TGCAGCGTTGAAGATTATTGGACAGCCTTTGAAGCTTTCTTT.

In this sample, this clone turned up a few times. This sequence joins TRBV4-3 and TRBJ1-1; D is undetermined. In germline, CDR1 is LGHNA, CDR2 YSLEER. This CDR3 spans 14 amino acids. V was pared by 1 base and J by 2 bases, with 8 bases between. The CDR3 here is CASSQGAGNTEAFF. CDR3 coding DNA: TGCGCCAGCAGCCAAGGGGCGGGAAACACTGAAGCTTTCTTT.

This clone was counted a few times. CDR3 DNA sequence: TGCAGCGTTGGGCACGGGGTTAACTATGGCTACACCTTC. Translated: CSVGHGVNYGYTF. The chain uses TRBV29-1 and TRBJ1-2; D ambiguous. V was trimmed by 4 bases and J by 1 base, leaving 10 bases between them. This CDR3 comprises 13 residues. Germline V lookup: CDR1 SQVTM, CDR2 ANQGSEA.

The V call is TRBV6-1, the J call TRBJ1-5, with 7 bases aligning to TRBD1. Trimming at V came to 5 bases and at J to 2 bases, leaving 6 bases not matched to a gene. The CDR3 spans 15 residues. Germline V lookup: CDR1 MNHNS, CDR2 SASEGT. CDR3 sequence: CASSNRGNGNQPQHF. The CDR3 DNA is TGTGCCAGCAGTAACAGGGGAAATGGCAATCAGCCCCAGCATTTT.

In DNA form, the CDR3 reads TGCGCCAGCAGCCAACCGAGACTAGCGGGGACAGATACGCAGTATTTT. This codes for CASSQPRLAGTDTQYF. This sequence joins TRBV4-1 and TRBJ2-3; TRBD2 agrees at 11 bases. Germline CDR1 reads MGHRA; CDR2 reads YSYEKL. Losses at the gene ends were 2 bases for V and 3 bases for J; bases not matched to a gene: 4. This CDR3 has 16 residues.

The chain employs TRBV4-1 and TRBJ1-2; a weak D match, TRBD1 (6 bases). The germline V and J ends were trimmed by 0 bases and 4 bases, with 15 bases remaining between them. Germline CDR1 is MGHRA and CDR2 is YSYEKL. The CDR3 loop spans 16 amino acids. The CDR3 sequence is CASSQESTGTIYGYTF. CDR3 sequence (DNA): TGCGCCAGCAGCCAAGAAAGTACAGGGACCATCTATGGCTACACCTTC.

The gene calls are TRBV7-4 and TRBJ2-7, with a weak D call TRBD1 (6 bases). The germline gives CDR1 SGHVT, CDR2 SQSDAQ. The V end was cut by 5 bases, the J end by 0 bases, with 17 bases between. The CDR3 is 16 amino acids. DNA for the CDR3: TGTGCCAGCAGCGCGACAGGATTCGGGCTCTCCTACGAGCAGTACTTC. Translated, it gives CASSATGFGLSYEQYF.

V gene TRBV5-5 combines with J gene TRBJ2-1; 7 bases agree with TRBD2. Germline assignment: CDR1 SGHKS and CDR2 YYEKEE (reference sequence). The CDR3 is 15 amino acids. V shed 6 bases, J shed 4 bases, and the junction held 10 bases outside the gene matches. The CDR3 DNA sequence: TGTGCCAGCATCGGCGGCGGGAGCATATACAATGAGCAGTTCTTC. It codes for CASIGGGSIYNEQFF.

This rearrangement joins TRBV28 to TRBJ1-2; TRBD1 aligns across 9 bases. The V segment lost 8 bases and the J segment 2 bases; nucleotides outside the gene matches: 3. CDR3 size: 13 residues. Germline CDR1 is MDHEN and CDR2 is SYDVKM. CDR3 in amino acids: CASVDRGNYGYTF. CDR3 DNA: TGTGCCAGCGTAGACAGGGGGAACTATGGCTACACCTTC.